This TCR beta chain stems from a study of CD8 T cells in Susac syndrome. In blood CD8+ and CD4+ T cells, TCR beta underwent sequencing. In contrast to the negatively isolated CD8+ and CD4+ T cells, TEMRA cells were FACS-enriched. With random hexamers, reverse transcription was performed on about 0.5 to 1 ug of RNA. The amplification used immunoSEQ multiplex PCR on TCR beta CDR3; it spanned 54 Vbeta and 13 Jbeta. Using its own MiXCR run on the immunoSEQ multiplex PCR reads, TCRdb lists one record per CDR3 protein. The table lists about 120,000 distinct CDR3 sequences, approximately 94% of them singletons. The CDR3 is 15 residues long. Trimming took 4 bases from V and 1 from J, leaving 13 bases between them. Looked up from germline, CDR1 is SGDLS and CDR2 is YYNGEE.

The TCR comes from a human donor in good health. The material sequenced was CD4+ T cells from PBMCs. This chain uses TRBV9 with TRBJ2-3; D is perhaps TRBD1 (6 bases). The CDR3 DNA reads TGTGCCAGCAGCCTCGAGGGGGTCCGCACAGATACGCAGTATTTT. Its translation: CASSLEGVRTDTQYF. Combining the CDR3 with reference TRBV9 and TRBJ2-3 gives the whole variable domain DSGVTQTPKHLITATGQRVTLRCSPRSGDLSVYWYQQSLDQGLQFLIQYYNGEERAKGNILERFSAQQFPDLHSELNLSSLELGDSALYFCASSLEGVRTDTQYFGPGTRLTVL.